Listed here is a single T cell receptor (beta chain). This sample stems from a study of blood T cell repertoires in COVID-19. Participants, 18 to 89 years old, spanned 24 US areas. Data came from immunoSEQ multiplex PCR; TCRdb stores just in-frame clones and leaves some out. This sample has 200,000 to 250,000 clones, with approximately 92% found just once. The CDR3 is made up of 13 amino acids. The junction had 1 base not matched to a gene; V was cut back by 1 base and J by 8 bases. V is TRBV12-3 or TRBV12-4 and J is TRBJ1-4; 7 positions agree with TRBD1. The sample comprised PBMCs or T cells enriched from blood (not recorded which). This TCR derives from a woman aged 18-29 years in a cohort exposed to, infected with or recovered from COVID-19 (not recorded which). CDR3 region: CASSLGTGEKLFF. In DNA form, the CDR3 reads TGTGCCAGCAGTTTAGGGACAGGCGAAAAACTGTTTTTT.